Listed here are 28 T cell receptor beta chains from one sample, sequenced in a study of control samples from healthy donors and cancer patients. Repertoires were generated with immunoSEQ multiplex PCR, while TCRdb's copy carries only in-frame clones and drops some. The repertoire includes some 130,000 clones, 91% of them detected once, and about 9% sits in the top ten. Sample: blood. These receptors originate from a young man in good health.

The V call is TRBV7-3, the J call TRBJ2-5, with 8 bases fitting TRBD2. Germline V gene sequence: CDR1 SGHTA, CDR2 FQGTGA. Trimming cost V 5 bases and J 4 bases; bases outside gene matches: 3. The CDR3 consists of 13 residues. The CDR3 loop reads CASSLTSGETQYF. The CDR3 DNA reads as TGTGCCAGCAGCCTTACTAGCGGAGAGACCCAGTACTTC.

This chain links TRBV9 with TRBJ2-3; TRBD2 matches at 12 bases. CDR3 length: 16 amino acids. V lost 3 bases to trimming and J lost 1 base; unmatched junction nucleotides: 3. Germline V gene sequence: CDR1 SGDLS, CDR2 YYNGEE. The CDR3 loop is CASSASSGGGTDTQYF. The CDR3 nucleotides read TGTGCCAGCAGCGCCTCTAGCGGGGGGGGCACAGATACGCAGTATTTT.

This sequence joins TRBV7-9 and TRBJ1-1; no firm D call. CDR1 is SEHNR and CDR2 is FQNEAQ in the germline V gene (reference sequence). The CDR3 contains 13 residues. The V end was cut by 1 base, the J end by 3 bases, with 6 bases between. CDR3 residues: CASSLEIDTEAFF. The DNA for the CDR3 is TGTGCCAGCAGCTTAGAGATTGACACTGAAGCTTTCTTT.

V usage is TRBV11-2 and J usage is TRBJ1-3; 7 bases agree with TRBD1. From germline, CDR1 is SGHAT and CDR2 FQNNGV. The junction had 1 base not matched to a gene; V was cut back by 4 bases and J by 1 base. The CDR3 runs 14 residues. The chain's CDR3 is CASSSGGSGNTIYF. For the CDR3, the DNA is TGTGCCAGCAGCTCAGGGGGGTCTGGAAACACCATATATTTT.

The DNA for the CDR3 is TGTGCCAGCACCCGGGGACAGACGAACACTGAAGCTTTCTTT. Protein product: CASTRGQTNTEAFF. The V gene is TRBV6-6, the J gene TRBJ1-1; 7 bases agree with TRBD1. The trim removed 7 bases at V and 1 base at J, leaving 6 bases unmatched. Germline V gene sequence: CDR1 MNHNY, CDR2 SVGAGI (reference sequence). CDR3 length: 14 amino acids.

The genes are TRBV27 and TRBJ1-2, with D uncertain. From germline, CDR1 is MNHEY and CDR2 SMNVEV (reference sequence). There are 14 residues in the CDR3. V lost 6 bases and J 5 bases, leaving 16 bases between the germline ends. This CDR3 reads CASSPSLNSYGYTF. In DNA form, the CDR3 reads TGTGCCAGCAGCCCAAGCCTTAACAGTTATGGCTACACCTTC.

This chain links TRBV18 with TRBJ2-7; D is undetermined. The CDR3 length is 13 residues. V lost 3 bases, J lost 6 bases, and 12 bases lay in between. Germline loops: CDR1 KGHSH, CDR2 LQKENI. This CDR3 is CASSPQDVGEQYF. For the CDR3, the DNA is TGTGCCAGCTCACCCCAGGATGTGGGCGAGCAGTACTTC. Combining the CDR3 with reference TRBV18 and TRBJ2-7 gives the whole variable domain NAGVMQNPRHLVRRRGQEARLRCSPMKGHSHVYWYRQLPEEGLKFMVYLQKENIIDESGMPKERFSAEFPKEGPSILRIQQVVRGDSAAYFCASSPQDVGEQYFGPGTRLTVT.

V usage is TRBV7-2 and J usage is TRBJ2-1; D remains ambiguous. The CDR3 covers 11 residues. V was trimmed by 4 bases and J by 7 bases, leaving 5 bases between them. The V gene's germline CDR1 is SGHTA and CDR2 FQGNSA. Here the CDR3 reads CASSSWNEQFF. The CDR3 bases are TGTGCCAGCAGCTCCTGGAATGAGCAGTTCTTC.

The chain has TRBV4-1 and TRBJ1-1, with D unresolved. This CDR3 comprises 17 residues. Germline loops: CDR1 MGHRA, CDR2 YSYEKL. Trimming took 0 bases from V and 0 from J, leaving 14 bases between them. CDR3 coding DNA: TGCGCCAGCAGCCAAGAGGGTAGAGGTCGAGTGAACACTGAAGCTTTCTTT. Translation: CASSQEGRGRVNTEAFF.

This chain links TRBV6-5 with TRBJ1-1; the match to TRBD1 covers 11 bases. V trimming: 7 bases; J trimming: 1 base; junction bases outside the gene matches: 2. Germline lookup yields CDR1 MNHEY and CDR2 SVGAGI. This CDR3 has 14 residues. The CDR3 sequence: CASTGQGANTEAFF. The CDR3 coding sequence is TGTGCCAGCACAGGACAGGGGGCGAACACTGAAGCTTTCTTT.

This sequence joins TRBV7-7 and TRBJ2-5; D is possibly TRBD1 or TRBD2 (5 bases each). The V gene lost 2 bases and the J gene lost 1 base, with 17 bases spanning the gap. The CDR3 is 17 amino acids. Germline V gene lookup returns CDR1 SSHAT and CDR2 FNYEAQ (reference sequence). The CDR3: CASSLRTPGTAQETQYF. CDR3 coding DNA: TGTGCCAGCAGCTTAAGAACCCCTGGGACGGCCCAAGAGACCCAGTACTTC.

This chain links TRBV7-9 with TRBJ2-7; D remains ambiguous. V lost 5 bases and J lost 3, with 8 bases in between. In germline, CDR1 is SEHNR, CDR2 FQNEAQ (reference sequence). The CDR3 extends over 12 amino acids. The CDR3 region is CASSELGYEQYF. In DNA form, the CDR3 reads TGTGCCAGCAGCGAACTGGGCTACGAGCAGTACTTC.

V is TRBV6-5 and J is TRBJ1-1; D gene uncertain. V shed 5 bases and J shed 5 bases, with 12 bases lying between them. CDR3 size: 13 residues. Per germline, CDR1 MNHEY and CDR2 SVGAGI. The CDR3 coding sequence is TGTGCCAGCAGTATCTCTCGGTGGACTGAAGCTTTCTTT. It specifies CASSISRWTEAFF.

This clone was seen a single time. The J gene is TRBJ1-5, the V gene TRBV18, with D maybe TRBD1 (6 bases). The CDR3 spans 14 residues. Deletions cut 4 bases from V and 2 bases from J, with 9 bases between. Germline V lookup: CDR1 KGHSH, CDR2 LQKENI. The CDR3 protein is CASSLAGGNQPQHF. CDR3 in DNA: TGTGCCAGCTCACTGGCAGGGGGCAATCAGCCCCAGCATTTT.

This chain connects TRBV7-9 to TRBJ1-1; D gene uncertain. From germline, CDR1 is SEHNR and CDR2 FQNEAQ (reference sequence). V lost 6 bases and J lost 9, with 17 bases in between. The length of the CDR3 is 13 residues. The CDR3 DNA is TGTGCCAGCAGTCCTGCCGGGCGGCTCAAAGCTTTCTTT. Its protein is CASSPAGRLKAFF. The complete variable domain, with remaining parts taken from reference TRBV7-9 and TRBJ1-1, reads DTGVSQNPRHKITKRGQNVTFRCDPISEHNRLYWYRQTLGQGPEFLTYFQNEAQLEKSRLLSDRFSAERPKGSFSTLEIQRTEQGDSAMYLCASSPAGRLKAFFGQGTRLTVV.

J is TRBJ1-1 and V is TRBV6-5; D is undetermined. V dropped 8 bases and J dropped 1 base, with 14 bases sitting between them. Germline V gene lookup returns CDR1 MNHEY and CDR2 SVGAGI. The CDR3 is 14 amino acids. CDR3 protein: CASDPAPENTEAFF. CDR3 nucleotide sequence: TGTGCCAGCGACCCGGCGCCAGAGAACACTGAAGCTTTCTTT.

This clone was found a few times. V is TRBV7-2 and J is TRBJ1-2; weak D call: TRBD1 (5 bases). Germline assignment: CDR1 SGHTA and CDR2 FQGNSA. CDR3 size: 15 residues. The V gene lost 5 bases and the J gene lost 1 base, with 14 bases spanning the gap. CDR3 coding DNA: TGTGCCAGCAGCGGGCGACAGACGTATAACTATGGCTACACCTTC. This encodes CASSGRQTYNYGYTF.

This clone showed up just a few times. This rearrangement joins TRBV4-2 to TRBJ1-5; 9 bases align to TRBD1. The CDR3 has 15 residues. The germline V gene has CDR1 LGHNA and CDR2 YNFKEQ. The J segment lost 7 bases and the V segment lost 4 bases, leaving 8 bases of the junction unmatched. The CDR3: CASSRGTGREQPQHF. CDR3 in DNA: TGTGCCAGCAGCCGCGGGACAGGGAGGGAGCAGCCCCAGCATTTT.

The rearrangement joins TRBV29-1 to TRBJ1-2, with TRBD1 matching over 7 bases. From germline, CDR1 is SQVTM and CDR2 ANQGSEA. The CDR3 runs 12 residues. The V segment lost 3 bases and the J segment 8 bases; nucleotides outside the gene matches: 6. CDR3 nucleotide sequence: TGCAGCGTTGAGACAGGGCCAGGGGGCTACACCTTC. It is translated as CSVETGPGGYTF.

V and J are TRBV4-1 and TRBJ1-5; D remains ambiguous. The V gene's germline CDR1 is MGHRA and CDR2 YSYEKL. The ends were cut back, 4 bases at V and 3 bases at J, with 13 bases in the middle. The CDR3 spans 15 residues. As DNA, the CDR3 is TGCGCCAGCAGCCTGACGACCGCGGTCAATCAGCCCCAGCATTTT. It translates to CASSLTTAVNQPQHF.

The gene calls are TRBV7-2 and TRBJ2-7, with D perhaps TRBD1 or TRBD2 (5 bases each). The CDR3 is made up of 14 amino acids. Germline CDR1 reads SGHTA; CDR2 reads FQGNSA. V shed 2 bases and J shed 2 bases, with 10 bases lying between them. The CDR3 protein is CASSLFEGPYEQYF. The DNA for the CDR3 is TGTGCCAGCAGCTTATTTGAGGGGCCCTACGAGCAGTACTTC.

The table lists this clone with a count of one. The rearrangement links TRBV4-1 to TRBJ2-7; possible D gene TRBD1, 5 bases. Germline V gives CDR1 MGHRA, CDR2 YSYEKL. V gave up 1 base and J gave up 12 bases, with 16 bases separating them. The CDR3 is made up of 13 amino acids. DNA of the CDR3: TGCGCCAGCAGCCAAGTGGACAAGTCTGCCATGTACTTC. Translated: CASSQVDKSAMYF.

The chain employs TRBV6-6 and TRBJ2-1; 7 nucleotides line up with TRBD1. The CDR3 covers 14 residues. V lost 6 bases, J lost 3 bases, and 5 bases stayed unmatched. Germline CDR1 MNHNY, CDR2 SVGAGI (reference sequence). In DNA form, the CDR3 reads TGTGCCAGCAGCCAACGGGACAGCTACAATGAGCAGTTCTTC. It yields the protein CASSQRDSYNEQFF.

The V and J genes are TRBV5-1 and TRBJ2-5, with D unclear. V dropped 2 bases and J dropped 5 bases, with 4 bases sitting between them. This CDR3 region has 11 residues. Germline CDR1 is SGHRS and CDR2 is YFSETQ. In DNA, the CDR3 is TGCGCCAGCAGCTTAACGGAGACCCAGTACTTC. It yields the protein CASSLTETQYF.

The chain employs TRBV11-2 and TRBJ1-3, with a possible D match to TRBD1 (5 bases). V dropped 0 bases and J dropped 3 bases, with 12 bases sitting between them. The CDR3 extends over 16 amino acids. CDR1 is SGHAT, CDR2 FQNNGV, per germline. This CDR3 is CASSLDSGGYGNTIYF. As DNA, the CDR3 is TGTGCCAGCAGCTTAGATTCCGGGGGGTATGGAAACACCATATATTTT.

This chain joins TRBV29-1 and TRBJ1-1; D gene unclear. Germline V gene sequence: CDR1 SQVTM, CDR2 ANQGSEA. The V end was cut by 8 bases, the J end by 0 bases, with 13 bases between. The CDR3 runs to 13 residues. In DNA form, the CDR3 reads TGCAGCATCCCGGGCAGCTTGAACACTGAAGCTTTCTTT. Translating it yields CSIPGSLNTEAFF.

This chain links TRBV19 with TRBJ1-1; 8 bases map to TRBD1. V shed 5 bases and J 5 bases; nucleotides not matched to a gene: 4. The CDR3 consists of 13 residues. Per the germline V gene, CDR1 is LNHDA and CDR2 is SQIVND (reference sequence). As DNA, the CDR3 is TGTGCCAGTAGTCTCCGGGACAGGACTGAAGCTTTCTTT. It is translated as CASSLRDRTEAFF. Using reference TRBV19 and TRBJ1-1 for the parts outside the CDR3, the full variable domain is DGGITQSPKYLFRKEGQNVTLSCEQNLNHDAMYWYRQDPGQGLRLIYYSQIVNDFQKGDIAEGYSVSREKKESFPLTVTSAQKNPTAFYLCASSLRDRTEAFFGQGTRLTVV.

This chain uses TRBV3-1 (or the pseudogene TRBV3-2) with TRBJ1-3; no clear D. The ends were cut back, 1 base at V and 3 bases at J, with 7 bases in the middle. The CDR3 consists of 14 residues. The V gene's germline CDR1 is LGHDT and CDR2 YNNKEL (reference sequence). This CDR3 reads CASSQVVGGNTIYF. CDR3 in DNA: TGTGCCAGCAGCCAAGTTGTCGGTGGAAACACCATATATTTT.